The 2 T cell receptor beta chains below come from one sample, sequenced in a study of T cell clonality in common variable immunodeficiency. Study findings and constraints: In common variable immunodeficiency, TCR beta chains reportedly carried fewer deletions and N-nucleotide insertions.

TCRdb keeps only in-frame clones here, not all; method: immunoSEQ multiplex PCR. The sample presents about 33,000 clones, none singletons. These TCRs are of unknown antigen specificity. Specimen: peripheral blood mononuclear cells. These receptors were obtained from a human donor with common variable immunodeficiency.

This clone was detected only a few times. CDR3 in amino acids: CASRGGNEKLFF. The sequenced CDR3 bases are TGCGCCAGCAGGGGGGGTAATGAAAAA. The gene calls are TRBV5-1 and TRBJ1-4, with a possible D match to TRBD1 (5 bases). The read finishes 3 residues shy of the CDR3 end, and the germline J gene is used to complete it. The germline gives CDR1 SGHRS, CDR2 YFSETQ. This CDR3 is built from 12 residues. With 5 bases removed from V and 4 bases from J, the gap between germline ends came to 6 bases.

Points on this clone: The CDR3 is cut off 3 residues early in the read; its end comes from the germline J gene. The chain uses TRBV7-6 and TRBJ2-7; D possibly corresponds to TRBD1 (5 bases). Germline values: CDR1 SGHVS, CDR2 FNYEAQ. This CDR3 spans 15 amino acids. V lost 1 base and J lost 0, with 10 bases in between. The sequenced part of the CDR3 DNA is TGTGCCAGCAGCTTAGACCAGGGCCTCTCCTACGAG. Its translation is CASSLDQGLSYE. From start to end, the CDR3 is CASSLDQGLSYEQYF.